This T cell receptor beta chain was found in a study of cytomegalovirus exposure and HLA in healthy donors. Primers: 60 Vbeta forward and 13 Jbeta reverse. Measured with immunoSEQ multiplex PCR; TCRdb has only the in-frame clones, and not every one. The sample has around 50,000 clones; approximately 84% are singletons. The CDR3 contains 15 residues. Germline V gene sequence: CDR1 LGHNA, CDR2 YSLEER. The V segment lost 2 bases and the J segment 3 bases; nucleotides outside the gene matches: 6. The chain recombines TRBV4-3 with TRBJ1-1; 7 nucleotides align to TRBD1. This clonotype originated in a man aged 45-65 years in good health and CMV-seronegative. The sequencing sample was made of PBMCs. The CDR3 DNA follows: TGCGCCAGCAGCCAAACAGGGGTGGGGGACACTGAAGCTTTCTTT. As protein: CASSQTGVGDTEAFF.